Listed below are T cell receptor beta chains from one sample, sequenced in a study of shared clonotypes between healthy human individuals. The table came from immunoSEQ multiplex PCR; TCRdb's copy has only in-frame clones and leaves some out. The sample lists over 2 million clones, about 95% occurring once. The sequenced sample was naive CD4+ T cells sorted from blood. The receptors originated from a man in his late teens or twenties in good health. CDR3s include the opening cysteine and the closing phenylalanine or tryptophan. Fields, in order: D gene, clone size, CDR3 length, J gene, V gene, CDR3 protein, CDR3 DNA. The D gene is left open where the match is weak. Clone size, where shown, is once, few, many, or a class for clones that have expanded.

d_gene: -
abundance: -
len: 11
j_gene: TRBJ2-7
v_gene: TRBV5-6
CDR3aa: CASSFEGAQYF
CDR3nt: TGTGCCAGCAGCTTTGAGGGAGCGCAGTACTTC

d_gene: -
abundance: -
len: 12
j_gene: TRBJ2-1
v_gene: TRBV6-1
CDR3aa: CASRAPSDEQFF
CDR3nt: TGTGCCAGCAGGGCACCTTCGGATGAGCAGTTCTTC

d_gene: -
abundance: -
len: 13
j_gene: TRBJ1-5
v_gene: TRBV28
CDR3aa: CASRPQGTMPQHF
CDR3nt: TGTGCCAGCAGACCACAGGGAACCATGCCCCAGCATTTT

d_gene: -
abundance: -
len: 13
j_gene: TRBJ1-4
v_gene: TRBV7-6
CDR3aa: CASRGGAAEKLFF
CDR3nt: TGTGCCAGCAGGGGTGGCGCGGCGGAAAAACTGTTTTTT

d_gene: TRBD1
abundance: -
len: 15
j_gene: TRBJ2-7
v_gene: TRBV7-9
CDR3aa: CASSPRGQKRYEQYF
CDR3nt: TGTGCCAGCAGCCCGAGGGGACAGAAACGCTACGAGCAGTACTTC

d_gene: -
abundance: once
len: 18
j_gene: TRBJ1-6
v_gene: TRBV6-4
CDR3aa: CASSILPLKGVRDSPLHF
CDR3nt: TGTGCCAGCAGTATACTTCCCCTAAAAGGGGTGAGGGATTCACCCCTCCACTTT

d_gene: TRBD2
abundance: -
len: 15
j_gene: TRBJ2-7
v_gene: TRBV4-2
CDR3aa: CASSQTGTSSYEQYF
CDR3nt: TGTGCCAGCAGCCAAACCGGGACTAGCTCCTACGAGCAGTACTTC

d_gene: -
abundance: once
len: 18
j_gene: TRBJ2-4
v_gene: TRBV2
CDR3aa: CASSKGPSTPLRMDIQYF
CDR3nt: TGTGCCAGCAGTAAGGGGCCATCCACCCCCTTAAGAATGGACATTCAGTACTTC

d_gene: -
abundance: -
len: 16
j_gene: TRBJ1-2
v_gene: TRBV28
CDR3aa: CASTDTLTPEEYGYTF
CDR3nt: TGTGCCAGCACCGACACACTCACTCCGGAGGAATATGGCTACACCTTC

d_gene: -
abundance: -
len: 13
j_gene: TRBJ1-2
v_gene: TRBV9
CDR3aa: CASSPDTNYGYTF
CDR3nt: TGTGCCAGCAGCCCCGACACTAACTATGGCTACACCTTC

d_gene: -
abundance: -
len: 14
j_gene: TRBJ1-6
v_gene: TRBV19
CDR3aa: CASGHPEIGSPLHF
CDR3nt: TGTGCCAGTGGTCACCCCGAAATCGGTTCACCCCTCCACTTT

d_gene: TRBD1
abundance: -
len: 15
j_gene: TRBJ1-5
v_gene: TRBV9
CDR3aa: CASSTSGQENQPQHF
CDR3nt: TGTGCCAGCAGCACCTCCGGACAGGAAAATCAGCCCCAGCATTTT

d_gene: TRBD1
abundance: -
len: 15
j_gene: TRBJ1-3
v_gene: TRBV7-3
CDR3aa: CASSQQGPSGNTIYF
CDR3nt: TGTGCCAGCAGCCAACAGGGGCCCTCTGGAAACACCATATATTTT

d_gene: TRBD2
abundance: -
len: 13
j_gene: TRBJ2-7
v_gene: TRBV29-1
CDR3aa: CSVEWTRGSEQYF
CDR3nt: TGCAGCGTTGAGTGGACTAGAGGTTCCGAGCAGTACTTC

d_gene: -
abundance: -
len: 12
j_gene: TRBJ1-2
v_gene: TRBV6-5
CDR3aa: CASSPGDYGYTF
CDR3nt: TGTGCCAGCAGCCCCGGCGACTATGGCTACACCTTC

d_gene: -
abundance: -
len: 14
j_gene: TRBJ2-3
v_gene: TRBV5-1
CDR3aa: CASSLGGTTDTQYF
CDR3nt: TGCGCCAGCAGCTTGGGCGGCACCACAGATACGCAGTATTTT

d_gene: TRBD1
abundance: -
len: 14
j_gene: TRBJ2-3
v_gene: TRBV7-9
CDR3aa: CASSPTGYPDTQYF
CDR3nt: TGTGCCAGCAGCCCGACAGGGTATCCAGATACGCAGTATTTT

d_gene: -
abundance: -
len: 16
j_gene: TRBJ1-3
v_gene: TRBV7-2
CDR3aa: CASSFGTPSSGNTIYF
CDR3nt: TGTGCCAGCAGCTTCGGGACTCCTAGCTCTGGAAACACCATATATTTT

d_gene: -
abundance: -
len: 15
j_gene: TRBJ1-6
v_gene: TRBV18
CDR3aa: CASSPPAGYNSPLHF
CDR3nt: TGTGCCAGCTCACCACCGGCAGGGTACAATTCACCCCTCCACTTT

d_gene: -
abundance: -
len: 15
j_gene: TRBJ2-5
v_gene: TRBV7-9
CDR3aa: CASSLEGSGLETQYF
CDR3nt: TGTGCCAGCAGCTTAGAAGGGTCAGGACTGGAGACCCAGTACTTC

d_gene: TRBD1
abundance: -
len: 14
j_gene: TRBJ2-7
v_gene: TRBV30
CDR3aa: CAWRLAGTGTEQYF
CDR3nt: TGTGCCTGGAGACTAGCCGGGACAGGGACCGAGCAGTACTTC

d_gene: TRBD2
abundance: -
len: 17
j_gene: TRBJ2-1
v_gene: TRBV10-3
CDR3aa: CAIRVEGLAGGYNEQFF
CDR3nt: TGTGCCATCAGGGTAGAGGGACTAGCGGGAGGGTACAATGAGCAGTTCTTC

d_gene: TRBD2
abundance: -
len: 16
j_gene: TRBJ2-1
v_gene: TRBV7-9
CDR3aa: CASSFGMTESGREQFF
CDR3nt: TGTGCCAGCAGCTTTGGGATGACAGAAAGCGGGAGAGAGCAGTTCTTC

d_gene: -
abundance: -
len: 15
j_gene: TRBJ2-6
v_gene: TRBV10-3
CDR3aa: CAISESNSGANVLTF
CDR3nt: TGTGCCATCAGTGAGTCGAACTCTGGGGCCAACGTCCTGACTTTC

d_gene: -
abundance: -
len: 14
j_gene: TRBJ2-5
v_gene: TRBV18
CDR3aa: CASSPGVQEETQYF
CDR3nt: TGTGCCAGCTCACCAGGGGTGCAGGAGGAGACCCAGTACTTC

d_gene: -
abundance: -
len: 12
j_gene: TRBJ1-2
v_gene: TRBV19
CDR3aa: CATTRGSSGYTF
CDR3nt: TGTGCCACGACTAGAGGGAGCTCCGGCTACACCTTC

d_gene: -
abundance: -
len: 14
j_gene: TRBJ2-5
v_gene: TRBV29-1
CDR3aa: CSVEGTDYQETQYF
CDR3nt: TGCAGCGTTGAAGGCACAGATTACCAAGAGACCCAGTACTTC

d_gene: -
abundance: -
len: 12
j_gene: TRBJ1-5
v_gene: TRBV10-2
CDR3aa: CASSEFPGPQHF
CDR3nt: TGCGCCAGCAGTGAATTTCCGGGGCCCCAGCATTTT

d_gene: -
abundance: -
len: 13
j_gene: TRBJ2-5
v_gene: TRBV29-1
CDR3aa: CSVEGVPGETQYF
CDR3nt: TGCAGCGTTGAGGGGGTCCCAGGGGAGACCCAGTACTTC

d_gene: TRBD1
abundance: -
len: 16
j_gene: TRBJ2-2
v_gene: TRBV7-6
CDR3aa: CASSYATGHSAGELFF
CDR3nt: TGTGCCAGCAGCTATGCGACAGGGCATTCCGCCGGGGAGCTGTTTTTT

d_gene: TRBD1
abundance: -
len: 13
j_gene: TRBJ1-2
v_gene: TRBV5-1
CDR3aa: CASSPGTVYGYTF
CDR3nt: TGCGCCAGCAGCCCAGGGACAGTTTATGGCTACACCTTC

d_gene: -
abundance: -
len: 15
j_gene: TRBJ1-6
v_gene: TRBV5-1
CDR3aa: CASRETGMDNSPLHF
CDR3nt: TGCGCCAGCAGGGAAACAGGGATGGATAATTCACCCCTCCACTTT

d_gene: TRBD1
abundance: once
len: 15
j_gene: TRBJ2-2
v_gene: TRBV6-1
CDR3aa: CASRYRDREPGELFF
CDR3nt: TGTGCCAGCAGGTACCGGGACAGGGAACCCGGGGAGCTGTTTTTT

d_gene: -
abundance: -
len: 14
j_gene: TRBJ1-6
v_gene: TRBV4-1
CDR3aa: CASSQEWGGSPLHF
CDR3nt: TGCGCCAGCAGCCAAGAGTGGGGAGGTTCACCCCTCCACTTT

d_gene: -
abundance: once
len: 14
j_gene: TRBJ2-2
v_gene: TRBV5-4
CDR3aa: CASSGVGNTGELFF
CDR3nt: TGTGCCAGCAGCGGGGTGGGGAACACCGGGGAGCTGTTTTTT

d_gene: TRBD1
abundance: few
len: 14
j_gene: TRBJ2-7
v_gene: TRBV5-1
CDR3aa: CASSPPGQGYEQYF
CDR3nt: TGCGCCAGCAGCCCTCCGGGACAGGGCTACGAGCAGTACTTC

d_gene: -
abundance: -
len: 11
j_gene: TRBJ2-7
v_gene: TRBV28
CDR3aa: CASSAYSTPGF
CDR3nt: TGTGCCAGCAGTGCCTATTCGACCCCGGGCTTC

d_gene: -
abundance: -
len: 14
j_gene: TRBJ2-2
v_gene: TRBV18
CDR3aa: CASSSGPNTGELFF
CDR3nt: TGTGCCAGCTCAAGCGGACCGAACACCGGGGAGCTGTTTTTT

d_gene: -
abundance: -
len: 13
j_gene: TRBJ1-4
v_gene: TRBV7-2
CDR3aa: CASSRGTNEKLFF
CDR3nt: TGTGCCAGCAGCCGGGGAACTAATGAAAAACTGTTTTTT

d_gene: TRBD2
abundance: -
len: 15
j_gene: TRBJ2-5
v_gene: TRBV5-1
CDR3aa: CASSPLMGGQETQYF
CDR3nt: TGCGCCAGCAGTCCCCTGATGGGGGGGCAAGAGACCCAGTACTTC

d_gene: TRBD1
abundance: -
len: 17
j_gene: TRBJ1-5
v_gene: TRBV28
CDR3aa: CASSFPRQGRSNQPQHF
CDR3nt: TGTGCCAGCAGTTTCCCTCGACAGGGACGGAGCAATCAGCCCCAGCATTTT

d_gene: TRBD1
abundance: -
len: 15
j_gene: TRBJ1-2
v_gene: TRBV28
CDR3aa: CASSSGDRTNYGYTF
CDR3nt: TGTGCCAGCAGTTCAGGGGACAGGACTAACTATGGCTACACCTTC

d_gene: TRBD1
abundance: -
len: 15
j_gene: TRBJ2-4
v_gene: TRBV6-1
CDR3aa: CASSEGDRVKNIQYF
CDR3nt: TGTGCCAGCAGTGAAGGGGACAGGGTCAAAAACATTCAGTACTTC

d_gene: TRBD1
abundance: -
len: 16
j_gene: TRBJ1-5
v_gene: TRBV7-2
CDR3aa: CASSLAGTGGNQPQHF
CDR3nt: TGTGCCAGCAGCTTAGCAGGGACAGGGGGCAATCAGCCCCAGCATTTT

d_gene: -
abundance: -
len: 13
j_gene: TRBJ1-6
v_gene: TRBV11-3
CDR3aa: CASSFLSNSPLHF
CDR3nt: TGTGCCAGCAGCTTCTTGTCTAATTCACCCCTCCACTTT

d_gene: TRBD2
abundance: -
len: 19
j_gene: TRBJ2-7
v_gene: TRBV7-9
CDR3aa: CASTLGVAGDLSKVDEQYF
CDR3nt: TGTGCCAGCACGCTCGGGGTAGCGGGGGATCTCTCCAAGGTCGACGAGCAGTACTTC

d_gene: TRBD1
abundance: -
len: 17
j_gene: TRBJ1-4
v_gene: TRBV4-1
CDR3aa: CASSQPGQGATNEKLFF
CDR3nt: TGCGCCAGCAGCCAACCGGGACAGGGGGCAACTAATGAAAAACTGTTTTTT

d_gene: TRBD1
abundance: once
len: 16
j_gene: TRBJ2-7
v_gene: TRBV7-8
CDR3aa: CASSLVGGTGNYEQYF
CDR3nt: TGTGCCAGCAGCTTAGTAGGCGGGACAGGGAACTACGAGCAGTACTTC

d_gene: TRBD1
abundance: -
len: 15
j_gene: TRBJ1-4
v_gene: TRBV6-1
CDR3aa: CASSGSGTGLGKLFF
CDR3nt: TGTGCCAGCAGTGGCTCCGGGACAGGGCTCGGAAAACTGTTTTTT

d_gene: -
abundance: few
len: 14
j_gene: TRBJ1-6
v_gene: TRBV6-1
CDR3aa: CASRDGSYNSPLHF
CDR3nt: TGTGCCAGCAGGGACGGCTCCTATAATTCACCCCTCCACTTT